The clone carrying this TCR beta chain was seen at least ten times. Antigen specificity is unknown. The source of the sample is a study of T-cell memory formation after mild COVID-19. Study context: Largely donor-specific sequence clusters came from a couple of donors. General observations from the study: Later expanders leaned toward CD4+, whereas clones contracting from day 15 to 85 were balanced CD4/CD8.

TCRdb passed the 5' RACE reads through MiXCR, listing each CDR3 protein once. The data hold 250,000 to 300,000 distinct CDR3 sequences, with under 20% observed a single time. V dropped 3 bases and J dropped 10 bases, with 12 bases sitting between them. The CDR3 length is 12 residues. The V gene is TRBV12-3 or TRBV12-4, the J gene TRBJ1-1; tentatively, D is TRBD1 (5 bases). The TCR was taken from a man between 18 and 35 years old who had mild COVID-19 (a few samples of this study predate the infection). Cell type and time point are not known. Sequencing used PBMCs or a T cell subset sorted from them (not recorded which). CDR3 in DNA: TGTGCCAGCAGTTTTTTGGAGGGACGAGCTTTCTTT. Translation gives CASSFLEGRAFF.